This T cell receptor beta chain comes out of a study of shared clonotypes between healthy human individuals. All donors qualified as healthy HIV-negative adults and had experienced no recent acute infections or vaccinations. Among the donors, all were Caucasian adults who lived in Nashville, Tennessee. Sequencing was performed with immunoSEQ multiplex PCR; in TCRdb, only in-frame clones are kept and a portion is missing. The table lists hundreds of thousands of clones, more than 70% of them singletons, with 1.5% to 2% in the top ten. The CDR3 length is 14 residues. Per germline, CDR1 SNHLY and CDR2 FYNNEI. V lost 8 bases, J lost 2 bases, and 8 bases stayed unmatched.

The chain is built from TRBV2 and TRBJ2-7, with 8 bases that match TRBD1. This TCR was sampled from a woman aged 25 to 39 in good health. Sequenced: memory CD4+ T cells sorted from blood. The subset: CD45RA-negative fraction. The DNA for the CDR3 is TGTGCCAGCGGGCGCGAACAGGGGGCCTACGAGCAGTACTTC. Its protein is CASGREQGAYEQYF.